A single sample is the source of the 21 T cell receptor beta chains below, sequenced in a study of regulatory T cells in long-lasting Graves disease. Indicated time point: newly diagnosed GD, antithyroid drugs for less than 3 months. Generation of the TCR library employed RNA extracted from PBMCs. Arm-PCR of CDR3 regions and iRepertoire HTBI primers were used to build TCR beta libraries. MiXCR, run by TCRdb on the multiplex PCR reads, gives a single entry per CDR3 protein. The data contain 540,000 or so distinct CDR3 sequences, about 13% of them singletons. These data also formed part of another study, on T cells in Graves' hyperthyroidism and ophthalmopathy.

The sequencing here drew on peripheral blood mononuclear cells (PBMCs), taken at new diagnosis, from a patient treated with antithyroid drugs. These receptors all come from a man younger than 40 with Graves disease.

This clonotype showed up just a few times. This chain connects TRBV10-3 to TRBJ2-5; TRBD1 matches at 7 bases. The J segment lost 3 bases and the V segment lost 6 bases, leaving 4 bases of the junction unmatched. This CDR3 has 13 residues. Germline V lookup: CDR1 ENHRY, CDR2 SYGVKD. CDR3 DNA: TGTGCCATCAGGGGGACAGAAGAAGAGACCCAGTACTTC. Translation: CAIRGTEEETQYF.

In this sample, this clonotype turned up many times. The chain combines TRBV5-6 with TRBJ2-3; no clear D. Deletions cut 2 bases from V and 11 bases from J, with 12 bases between. Germline CDR1 is SGHDT and CDR2 is YYEEEE. The CDR3 length is 12 residues. CDR3 residues: CASSLPNRKQYF. DNA for the CDR3: TGTGCCAGCAGCTTACCCAATCGGAAGCAGTATTTT. The variable domain in full, completed from reference TRBV5-6 and TRBJ2-3, reads DAGVTQSPTHLIKTRGQQVTLRCSPKSGHDTVSWYQQALGQGPQFIFQYYEEEERQRGNFPDRFSGHQFPNYSSELNVNALLLGDSALYLCASSLPNRKQYFGPGTRLTVL.

This clonotype was detected only a few times. The rearrangement links TRBV6-1 to TRBJ1-2; D not resolved. From germline, CDR1 is MNHNS and CDR2 SASEGT. This CDR3 has 14 amino acids. Trimming shortened V by 8 bases and J by 2 bases, and 15 bases separated the two germline ends. This chain's CDR3 is CASASDGLNYGYTF. The CDR3 region has the DNA TGTGCCAGCGCCTCGGACGGACTCAACTATGGCTACACCTTC.

This clonotype showed up many times. The gene calls are TRBV7-2 and TRBJ1-5; no definite D call. Trimming pared 2 bases from V and 4 bases from J, leaving 9 bases between. The CDR3 covers 14 residues. The germline V gene encodes CDR1 SGHTA and CDR2 FQGNSA. The CDR3 DNA sequence: TGTGCCAGCAGCTTAATCGGGGAGAATCAGCCCCAGCATTTT. Translated, it gives CASSLIGENQPQHF.

The table lists this clonotype with many counts. The chain carries TRBV6-2 or TRBV6-3 and TRBJ2-3; D is unresolved. The ends were cut back, 0 bases at V and 1 base at J, with 11 bases in the middle. The CDR3 has 16 residues. The germline V gene has CDR1 MNHEY and CDR2 SVGEGT. The CDR3 loop reads CASSYSEVTGTDTQYF. As DNA, the CDR3 is TGTGCCAGCAGTTACTCGGAAGTGACCGGCACAGATACGCAGTATTTT.

The gene calls are TRBV28 and TRBJ2-1, with D hard to call. Trimming took 8 bases from V and 10 from J, leaving 15 bases between them. This CDR3 has 12 residues. Germline lookup yields CDR1 MDHEN and CDR2 SYDVKM. The CDR3 DNA is TGTGCCAGCGACGTGTCGGGCCGGGAGCAGTTCTTC. Translating gives CASDVSGREQFF.

This chain joins TRBV12-3 or TRBV12-4 and TRBJ1-4, with 8 bases identical to TRBD1. Losses at the gene ends were 6 bases for V and 4 bases for J; bases not matched to a gene: 4. CDR3 length equals 14 residues. This CDR3 reads CASSQTGVNEKLFF. DNA of the CDR3: TGTGCCAGCAGCCAGACAGGGGTTAATGAAAAACTGTTTTTT.

This clonotype came up a few times. The chain combines TRBV29-1 with TRBJ2-1; 14 bases align to TRBD2. The CDR3 has 18 amino acids. Looked up from germline, CDR1 is SQVTM and CDR2 is ANQGSEA. V lost 0 bases and J lost 0; bases outside the gene matches: 4. CDR3 DNA: TGCAGCGTTGAAGATAGACTAGCGGGAGGGAGCTCCTACAATGAGCAGTTCTTC. Translated, it gives CSVEDRLAGGSSYNEQFF.

The sample holds many counts of this clonotype. The chain uses TRBV29-1 and TRBJ1-5; no firm D call. The germline V gene encodes CDR1 SQVTM and CDR2 ANQGSEA. The CDR3 consists of 14 residues. The germline V and J ends were trimmed by 5 bases and 4 bases, with 15 bases remaining between them. In DNA, the CDR3 is TGCAGCGTTAGCGAGGGAATAGGTAATCAGCCCCAGCATTTT. The encoded protein is CSVSEGIGNQPQHF.

In this sample, this clonotype turned up a few times. This chain joins TRBV5-6 and TRBJ2-1; D tentatively fits TRBD1 or TRBD2 (5 bases each). The CDR3 contains 14 residues. Germline CDR1 and CDR2: SGHDT and YYEEEE. V lost 0 bases to trimming and J lost 8 bases, with 12 bases between them. The CDR3 DNA sequence: TGTGCCAGCAGCTTGGGAATTTGGGGGTATGAGCAGTTCTTC. It codes for CASSLGIWGYEQFF.

This clonotype was recorded a few times. A much larger clone is a single base away; this may be a read error. The chain is built from TRBV24-1 and TRBJ2-2; 14 positions agree with TRBD2. Germline V gene sequence: CDR1 KGHDR, CDR2 SFDVKD. This CDR3 region has 18 residues. CDR3 sequence reads: CATSDQTSGRAWTGELLF. In nucleotides, the CDR3 is TGTGCCACCAGTGATCAGACTAGCGGGAGGGCGTGGACCGGGGAGCTGCTTTTT.

There are a few counts of this clonotype. This chain joins TRBV12-3 or TRBV12-4 and TRBJ1-1; TRBD1 matches at 7 bases. CDR3 length: 13 amino acids. Trimming removed 6 bases from V and 8 bases from J; junction bases left unmatched: 9. In DNA, the CDR3 is TGTGCCAGCAGGCACCGGGACAGAGCAGAAGCTTTCTTT. This encodes CASRHRDRAEAFF.

This clonotype showed up many times. V and J are TRBV14 and TRBJ2-5; D is unresolved. Per the germline V gene, CDR1 is SGHDN and CDR2 is FVKESK. V was cut by 0 bases and J by 4 bases, with 6 bases left in between. This CDR3 is built from 13 residues. The CDR3 is CASSQDLRETQYF. CDR3 nucleotides: TGTGCCAGCAGCCAAGATCTCAGAGAGACCCAGTACTTC. Full variable domain (outside the CDR3, taken from reference TRBV14 and TRBJ2-5): EAGVTQFPSHSVIEKGQTVTLRCDPISGHDNLYWYRRVMGKEIKFLLHFVKESKQDESGMPNNRFLAERTGGTYSTLKVQPAELEDSGVYFCASSQDLRETQYFGPGTRLLVL.

This sequence joins TRBV10-3 and TRBJ1-1; perhaps TRBD1 as D (5 bases). The CDR3 totals 14 residues. Germline V lookup: CDR1 ENHRY, CDR2 SYGVKD. V dropped 8 bases and J dropped 7 bases, with 20 bases sitting between them. DNA for the CDR3: TGTGCCATCCGCTCCCAGGGCGAGCTAATTGAAGCTTTCTTT. Amino acid sequence: CAIRSQGELIEAFF.

This clonotype has ten or more counts. V is TRBV5-1 and J is TRBJ2-7; tentative D call: TRBD1 (5 bases). Germline lookup yields CDR1 SGHRS and CDR2 YFSETQ. V lost 0 bases and J lost 2, with 12 bases in between. The CDR3 has 15 amino acids. CDR3 nucleotide sequence: TGCGCCAGCAGCTTGGAAGGGGTTGGACCCTACGAGCAGTACTTC. Residues: CASSLEGVGPYEQYF.

In its sample, this clonotype was seen a few times. The rearrangement links TRBV9 to TRBJ2-7; 16 bases line up with TRBD2. The CDR3 length is 18 residues. CDR1 and CDR2 from the germline V gene are SGDLS and YYNGEE. With 4 bases clipped from V and 0 bases from J, the junction kept 7 bases outside the gene matches. The CDR3 region is CASSRGTSGRASSYEQYF. The CDR3 bases are TGTGCCAGCAGCAGGGGGACTAGCGGGAGGGCTAGCTCCTACGAGCAGTACTTC. The variable domain in full, with the rest retrieved from reference TRBV9 and TRBJ2-7, is DSGVTQTPKHLITATGQRVTLRCSPRSGDLSVYWYQQSLDQGLQFLIQYYNGEERAKGNILERFSAQQFPDLHSELNLSSLELGDSALYFCASSRGTSGRASSYEQYFGPGTRLTVT.

This clonotype was recorded many times. The chain uses TRBV7-9 and TRBJ1-1; a weak D match, TRBD1 (5 bases). Trimming pared 1 base from V and 5 bases from J, leaving 8 bases between. Germline CDR1 and CDR2: SEHNR and FQNEAQ (reference sequence). This CDR3 is built from 13 residues. The CDR3 sequence: CASSLDGGTEAFF. CDR3 nucleotide sequence: TGTGCCAGCAGCTTAGATGGGGGAACTGAAGCTTTCTTT.

This chain joins TRBV20-1 and TRBJ2-7; possibly TRBD2 for D (6 bases). CDR3 size: 14 residues. Trimming cost V 4 bases and J 7 bases, with 20 bases left between them. CDR1 and CDR2 (germline): DFQATT, SNEGSKA (reference sequence). The CDR3 region has the DNA TGCAGTGCTACCACGTGGCAGAACGCGGGAGAGCAGTACTTC. Residues: CSATTWQNAGEQYF.

This clonotype was counted at least ten times. V usage is TRBV6-1 and J usage is TRBJ1-5, with TRBD1 as a possible D gene (6 bases). V was cut by 3 bases and J by 2 bases, with 8 bases left in between. In germline, CDR1 is MNHNS, CDR2 SASEGT. This CDR3 region has 14 residues. The CDR3 is CASSDRGGNQPQHF. DNA of the CDR3: TGTGCCAGCAGTGACAGGGGCGGCAATCAGCCCCAGCATTTT.

This clonotype showed up many times. The chain is built from TRBV28 and TRBJ2-7; D not certain. Germline CDR1 and CDR2: MDHEN and SYDVKM. This CDR3 contains 11 residues. V was trimmed by 3 bases and J by 4 bases, leaving 4 bases between them. CDR3 DNA: TGTGCCAGCAGTTTTAAGTACGAGCAGTACTTC. Its translation: CASSFKYEQYF.

A few counts support this clonotype. CDR3 in DNA: TGCGCCAGCAGTCCGAAACTAGCGGGAGTCTACAATGAGCAGTTCTTC. Its translation: CASSPKLAGVYNEQFF. The V call is TRBV10-1, the J call TRBJ2-1; 11 nucleotides match TRBD2. This CDR3 is 16 amino acids long. Germline CDR1 and CDR2: WNHNN and SYGVQD (reference sequence). V shed 5 bases and J 3 bases; nucleotides not matched to a gene: 6.